This T cell receptor (beta chain) derives from a study of cytomegalovirus exposure and HLA in healthy donors. General study points: Later analysis identified several of the most significant clusters that appeared linked to common viral pathogens. Within a later analysis, the majority of CMV-associated TCR beta chains appeared HLA-restricted. A missense variant in DCLRE1C was later tied to TCR beta V- and J-gene trimming. A previous analysis found most TCR beta V segments productive roughly 87% or roughly 30% of the time.

Turning to this clone: Its target is unknown.

The PCR employed 60 Vbeta primers together with 13 Jbeta primers. Sequencing used immunoSEQ multiplex PCR; TCRdb keeps in-frame clones, though not all of them. The sample shows about 180,000 clones, about 83% of them seen only once. V lost 2 bases and J lost 4, with 13 bases in between. Germline CDR1 SGHNT, CDR2 YYREEE (reference sequence). This CDR3 comprises 15 residues. This chain connects TRBV5-4 to TRBJ2-1, with a possible D match to TRBD2 (7 bases). The TCR sequence derives from a girl between 5 and 17 years old in good health and CMV-seropositive. Sequenced material: PBMCs. CDR3 residues: CASSLGGAVYNEQFF. Here the CDR3 DNA reads TGTGCCAGCAGCTTAGGGGGGGCGGTATACAATGAGCAGTTCTTC.